These T cell receptor beta chains were read from a single sample in a study of T cell repertoires in cytomegalovirus infection. TCRdb called the reads again in MiXCR, with one record for every CDR3 protein. The sample includes 290,000 or so distinct CDR3 sequences, more than 20% of them seen just once. Sequencing was performed on PBMCs. Receptors were obtained from a human donor in good health (CMV status not recorded). Some clones in this sample may be carry-over from other donors' samples. Each CDR3 is given with its conserved first and last residue.

v_gene	j_gene	len	CDR3aa
TRBV29-1	TRBJ1-4	14	CSVEGGGVGEKLFF
TRBV30	TRBJ2-1	14	CAWSTGQGTNEQFF
TRBV6-4	TRBJ2-1	16	CASSLLAGGDHNEQFF
TRBV6-2/TRBV6-3	TRBJ2-1	17	CASSYLRTGHSYNEQFF
TRBV29-1	TRBJ2-6	12	CSVDRGANVLTF
TRBV20-1	TRBJ1-5	14	CSASGRGGNQPQHF
TRBV4-1	TRBJ1-5	16	CASRVGQSLSNQPQHF
TRBV9	TRBJ2-1	16	CASSEGLAGVENEQFF
TRBV4-3	TRBJ2-3	17	CASSQEMPGADTDTQYF
TRBV10-3	TRBJ2-3	14	CAISDGTRGDTQYF
TRBV28	TRBJ2-1	16	CASSPPGSADWNEQFF
TRBV5-1	TRBJ2-1	16	CASSPLGQGTYNEQFF
TRBV5-1	TRBJ1-1	16	CASSALPGSVNTEAFF
TRBV7-2	TRBJ2-7	16	CASSPQPPGQGSEQYF
TRBV2	TRBJ1-1	13	CASAGQGRSEAFF
TRBV7-3	TRBJ2-1	15	CASSSNRGSYNEQFF
TRBV6-1	TRBJ2-2	15	CASSEHGVGPGELFF
TRBV7-6	TRBJ2-2	15	CASSPQQGAGGELFF
TRBV27	TRBJ2-2	17	CASSLRGTPGLSGELFF
TRBV2	TRBJ1-1	13	CASGGMAVTEAFF
TRBV6-5	TRBJ2-7	17	CASKGQGPSRGSYEQYF
TRBV19	TRBJ2-1	14	CASSIWGRQNEQFF
TRBV28	TRBJ1-2	15	CASSTPGGSDYGYTF
TRBV20-1	TRBJ1-1	15	CSARASGTMNTEAFF